What follows describes a single T cell receptor (beta chain). The antigen this receptor binds is unknown. One base away there is no much larger clone; base qualities are not given. These data come from a study of blood T cell repertoires in COVID-19 (TCRdb year 2020). At the level of the whole study: The collaborator samples originated in the United States, Italy and Spain and spanned the acute and convalescent phases of COVID-19. The prospective study material was composed of cDNA or gDNA derived from T cells, B-cell-depleted T cells, or PBMCs. Deeply sampled blood TCRbeta repertoires from subjects exposed to, actively infected with, or recovered from COVID-19 were included in the dataset. The repertoires were released in a freely available public database meant as a resource for research on the immune response to SARS-CoV-2. The samples were drawn from two sources: the first 160 participants of the ongoing ImmuneRACE study, and 1,200 or so subjects contributed by 6 global collaborators. Sample metadata almost always included a de-identified subject ID, COVID-19 status, age in years and sex. HLA class I and class II types, where available, came from metadata supplied by the sample provider rather than from assay-based typing. The paper as a whole reports these results and caveats: How much clinical and demographic metadata was included differed by source and by participant, and the metadata was provided uncurated.

TCRbeta CDR3 regions were amplified from genomic DNA using the immunoSEQ Assay, a bias-controlled multiplex PCR. The paper's data handling went like this. Nucleated cell counts per sample were estimated from amplification of reference gene primers within the assay. Sequence reads were collapsed and filtered to measure the absolute abundance of every unique TCRbeta CDR3 rearrangement. For each sample, productive Simpson clonality was calculated by taking the square root of Simpson's diversity index across productive rearrangements. Imported from immuneACCESS, the table was reduced by TCRdb to in-frame sequences with V and J called. These copies leave out some clones; in studies compared against another copy, an unresolved V gene accounts for under half, and the cause of the remainder is not known. V, J and clone size are those of that table, while D and trimming were read from the DNA. The sample profile shows about 82,000 clones; 70% to 90% of them were found once. Jointly, the top ten make up roughly 18% of the sample.

Looking up the germline V gene (reference sequence) yields CDR1 MNHEY and CDR2 SMNVEV. V lost 4 bases and J lost 6 bases; the stretch between them is 19 bases long. There are 16 amino acids in the CDR3, from cysteine to phenylalanine inclusive. The CDR3 DNA has 48 bases and is translated from base 1. Collaborating institutions collected whole blood in K2EDTA tubes following their own protocols. For TCRbeta analysis, collaborators shipped samples in one of three forms: frozen whole blood, isolated PBMCs, or DNA extracted from either of those sample types. The sequenced sample consisted of peripheral blood. The chain uses TRBV27 and TRBJ2-1, with a weak D call of TRBD1 (8 bases match). The TCR originated in a man older than 75 with active or convalescent COVID-19. The nucleotides are TGTGCCAGCAGTTCCAACAGGGGGACTAACTTCAATGAGCAGTTCTTC. Translation gives CASSSNRGTNFNEQFF.